The 20 T cell receptor beta chains given below trace back to one sample, sequenced in a study of T-cell reconstitution after alpha-beta-depleted transplantation in children. Unique molecular identifiers were incorporated during preparation of the TCRbeta library. One entry per CDR3 protein results from TCRdb running MiXCR on the PCR reads. The profile covers about 640,000 distinct CDR3 sequences, with approximately 17% appearing a single time and approximately 1% taken by the ten largest. Sequencing was performed on PBMCs from the stem cell graft donor, taken from the stem cell graft. The receptors derive from a human donor who donated a stem cell graft to a child with acute myeloid leukemia.

The CDR3 reads CASSLSVAGGSETQYF. The CDR3 nucleotides are TGTGCCAGCAGTTTATCGGTAGCGGGGGGCTCGGAGACCCAGTACTTC. J is TRBJ2-5 and V is TRBV28, with TRBD2 identical over 10 bases. V lost 1 base, J lost 5 bases, and 7 bases stayed unmatched. CDR1 and CDR2 (germline): MDHEN, SYDVKM. The CDR3 has 16 amino acids.

There are a few counts of this clonotype. The chain carries TRBV12-3 or TRBV12-4 and TRBJ1-1; 7 nucleotides align to TRBD1. The CDR3 has 14 residues. V lost 5 bases, J lost 4 bases, and 7 bases stayed unmatched. In nucleotides, the CDR3 is TGTGCCAGCAGTCCAAAGGGACAGACCACTGAAGCTTTCTTT. This encodes CASSPKGQTTEAFF.

This clonotype was recorded a few times. V gene TRBV12-3 or TRBV12-4 combines with J gene TRBJ2-1; D may match TRBD1 or TRBD2 (5 bases each). V was shortened by 4 bases and J by 3 bases, with 16 bases between the two germline ends. This CDR3 region has 16 residues. DNA of the CDR3: TGTGCCAGCAGTTCACCCGGGGCGGCCTACTACAATGAGCAGTTCTTC. Residues: CASSSPGAAYYNEQFF.

This clonotype appeared many times. J is TRBJ2-7 and V is TRBV20-1; 11 bases are shared with TRBD2. The CDR3 spans 14 residues. CDR1 is DFQATT and CDR2 is SNEGSKA in the germline V gene (reference sequence). V lost 4 bases and J lost 2; bases outside the gene matches: 4. CDR3 sequence reads: CSAKGLAGTYEQYF. The CDR3 coding sequence is TGCAGTGCTAAAGGACTAGCGGGTACCTACGAGCAGTACTTC.

The chain recombines TRBV7-8 with TRBJ2-5, with D unclear. V shed 0 bases and J shed 2 bases, with 10 bases lying between them. The V gene's germline CDR1 is SGHVS and CDR2 FQNEAQ. The CDR3 is 15 amino acids. The CDR3 DNA sequence: TGTGCCAGCAGCTTAGCGAAGGCAGGACAAGAGACCCAGTACTTC. This translates into CASSLAKAGQETQYF.

The CDR3 region has the DNA TGTGCCAGCAGCTTAGGGACCTCCCGTTCCTACAATGAGCAGTTCTTC. This codes for CASSLGTSRSYNEQFF. This chain links TRBV7-8 with TRBJ2-1; D unclear. The germline CDR1 and CDR2 sequences are SGHVS and FQNEAQ. The germline V and J ends were trimmed by 1 base and 1 base, with 11 bases remaining between them. The length of the CDR3 is 16 residues.

This clonotype was picked up many times. The chain joins TRBV6-1 to TRBJ2-5; D is unclear. This CDR3 is built from 15 residues. V was trimmed by 5 bases and J by 5 bases, leaving 18 bases between them. Germline CDR1 reads MNHNS; CDR2 reads SASEGT. The CDR3 region has the DNA TGTGCCAGCAGTAAAAACCCGGGCTCTGTCGAGACCCAGTACTTC. Amino acids: CASSKNPGSVETQYF.

In this sample, this clonotype turned up many times. The rearrangement joins TRBV15 to TRBJ2-7; TRBD1 matches at 10 bases. The CDR3 totals 17 residues. The V segment lost 5 bases and the J segment 4 bases; nucleotides outside the gene matches: 14. Germline CDR1 is LNHNV and CDR2 is YYDKDF (reference sequence). The DNA of the CDR3 is TGTGCCACCAGCGTTCAAGGGTGGGGGACAGGGGTTTACGAGCAGTACTTC. Encoded protein: CATSVQGWGTGVYEQYF.

In this sample, this clonotype turned up many times. The V call is TRBV7-9, the J call TRBJ2-2; possible D gene TRBD1, 5 bases. V lost 3 bases and J 1 base, leaving 9 bases between the germline ends. Germline assignment: CDR1 SEHNR and CDR2 FQNEAQ (reference sequence). The CDR3 sequence is 15 residues long. The CDR3 DNA follows: TGTGCCAGCAGCTTTGACAGAATGAACACCGGGGAGCTGTTTTTT. Translated, it gives CASSFDRMNTGELFF. The complete variable domain, with remaining parts taken from reference TRBV7-9 and TRBJ2-2, reads DTGVSQNPRHKITKRGQNVTFRCDPISEHNRLYWYRQTLGQGPEFLTYFQNEAQLEKSRLLSDRFSAERPKGSFSTLEIQRTEQGDSAMYLCASSFDRMNTGELFFGEGSRLTVL.

About this clonotype itself: A much larger clone differs by one base, so this may be a read error. The chain links TRBV20-1 to TRBJ1-5; perhaps TRBD1 as D (6 bases). There are 16 residues in the CDR3. Looked up from germline, CDR1 is DFQATT and CDR2 is SNEGSKA (reference sequence). The CDR3 loop is CSTRKGGVGSNQPQHF. The CDR3 DNA is TGCAGTACTAGAAAGGGGGGGGTCGGTAGCAATCAGCCCCAGCATTTT.

The table lists this clonotype with many counts. The V and J genes are TRBV20-1 and TRBJ2-7; D may match TRBD1 or TRBD2 (5 bases each). The V and J ends lost 1 base and 3 bases respectively, with 25 bases between them. Germline CDR1 DFQATT, CDR2 SNEGSKA (reference sequence). This CDR3 spans 18 amino acids. CDR3 sequence: CSARGGFQDTVPDYEQYF. The CDR3 DNA is TGCAGTGCTAGAGGGGGGTTCCAGGACACGGTACCGGACTACGAGCAGTACTTC.

This clonotype appeared a single time. The V call is TRBV20-1, the J call TRBJ2-3; 9 bases agree with TRBD2. From germline, CDR1 is DFQATT and CDR2 SNEGSKA (reference sequence). CDR3 length: 14 residues. After removal of 7 bases from V and 8 bases from J, the junction contained 13 bases not matched to a gene. CDR3 loop: CSVARRGGQGTQYF. CDR3 sequence (DNA): TGCAGTGTTGCGAGGCGGGGGGGCCAAGGTACGCAGTATTTT.

This clonotype was recorded at least ten times. The gene calls are TRBV15 and TRBJ2-1, with TRBD2 identical over 13 bases. V lost 5 bases and J lost 3; bases outside the gene matches: 4. CDR3 length: 16 amino acids. The germline CDR1 and CDR2 sequences are LNHNV and YYDKDF (reference sequence). The CDR3 spells CATSGGLAGSYNEQFF. The CDR3 DNA sequence: TGTGCCACCAGCGGGGGACTAGCGGGAAGCTACAATGAGCAGTTCTTC.

This clonotype showed up many times. This chain links TRBV6-6 with TRBJ2-2, with D unresolved. Germline CDR1 and CDR2: MNHNY and SVGAGI (reference sequence). The CDR3 has 13 amino acids. V was shortened by 0 bases and J by 5 bases, with 4 bases between the two germline ends. This CDR3 is CASSYSGTGELFF. CDR3 bases: TGTGCCAGCAGTTACTCCGGTACCGGGGAGCTGTTTTTT.

In this sample, this clonotype turned up a few times. The chain has TRBV15 and TRBJ1-4; D is undetermined. Looked up from germline, CDR1 is LNHNV and CDR2 is YYDKDF (reference sequence). Trimming removed 0 bases from V and 8 bases from J, with 13 bases in between. The length of the CDR3 is 15 residues. This CDR3 reads CATSREGRVEEKLFF. The DNA of the CDR3 is TGTGCCACCAGCAGAGAGGGAAGGGTGGAGGAAAAACTGTTTTTT.

The chain couples TRBV15 to TRBJ2-2; D remains unclear. CDR1 and CDR2 (germline): LNHNV, YYDKDF (reference sequence). The CDR3 spans 14 residues. Trimming left V 3 bases short and J 2 bases short, with 7 bases between. The CDR3 DNA follows: TGTGCCACCAGCAGGACGTATAACACCGGGGAGCTGTTTTTT. This encodes CATSRTYNTGELFF.

As for this clonotype: One base away lies a much larger clone, so this may be a sequencing read error. In this CDR3 the conserved last residue, phenylalanine or tryptophan, is missing, so a read error is likely. V usage is TRBV20-1 and J usage is TRBJ2-7; possibly TRBD2 for D (5 bases). The V and J ends lost 1 base and 2 bases respectively, with 9 bases between them. CDR1 DFQATT and CDR2 SNEGSKA come from the germline V gene (reference sequence). There are 13 residues in the CDR3. The CDR3 region has the DNA TGCAGTGCTAGAGTACGGGAACCCTACGAGCAGTACCTC. Its protein product is CSARVREPYEQYL.

This clonotype was counted a few times. The chain is built from TRBV11-2 and TRBJ2-1, with a tentative D call TRBD2 (5 bases). Germline lookup yields CDR1 SGHAT and CDR2 FQNNGV. The V end was cut by 4 bases, the J end by 9 bases, with 16 bases between. The CDR3 sequence is 14 residues long. CDR3 sequence: CASSYEGGSGEQFF. The CDR3 DNA is TGTGCCAGCAGCTACGAGGGTGGGTCCGGTGAGCAGTTCTTC.

This clonotype was recorded once. This could be a read error, since a much larger clone is one nucleotide away. The chain uses TRBV20-1 and TRBJ2-7; 8 bases agree with TRBD2. This CDR3 has 15 residues. J gave up 5 bases and V 0 bases, and 9 bases lay outside the gene matches. Per germline, CDR1 DFQATT and CDR2 SNEGSKA (reference sequence). In DNA, the CDR3 is TGCAGTGCTAGAGATCTGCGCGGGGGGAACAACGAGCAGTACTTC. It is translated as CSARDLRGGNNEQYF.

Remarks on this clonotype: This may be a read error: a much more frequent sequence differs by one nucleotide. V and J are TRBV29-1 and TRBJ2-3, with 12 positions matching TRBD2. The CDR3 spans 14 residues. Germline CDR1 SQVTM, CDR2 ANQGSEA. CDR3 in DNA: TGCAGCGTTGTTCTAGCGGGGGGGCAAGATACGCAGGATTTT. It encodes CSVVLAGGQDTQDF.